A selection of T cell receptor beta chains follows, all from one sample in a study of human T cells and chemical hapten exposure. Via MiXCR, TCRdb re-called the RACE reads, giving one row per CDR3 protein. The sample holds approximately 340,000 distinct CDR3 sequences, roughly 6.9% seen once. This specimen consisted of whole blood, obtained in connection with sensitization to the hapten diphenylcyclopropenone (DPC). The receptors were gathered from a woman aged 18-30 years with alopecia areata. Some clones in this sample may be carry-over from other donors' samples. Each CDR3 is given with its conserved first and last residue. D genes are given only for firm matches. The size of a clone is reported for some rows only, either as once, few or many, or as a class for expanded clones.

>NA|many|TRBJ2-2|TRBV6-5
TGTGCCAGCAGTTACTGGGCATCGAACACCGGGGAGCTGTTTTTT
CASSYWASNTGELFF
>TRBD1|few|TRBJ2-4|TRBV11-2
TGTGCCAGCACCCTTACAGGGGCGGGTAACATTCAGTACTTC
CASTLTGAGNIQYF
>TRBD1|few|TRBJ2-3|TRBV6-6
TGTGCCAGCAGTTACGGGCAGGGGGCCCCGGCTACGCAGTATTTT
CASSYGQGAPATQYF
>TRBD2|many|TRBJ2-7|TRBV4-2
TGTGCCAGCAGCCAAGAAGCGGGGGACCCCTACGAGCAGTACTTC
CASSQEAGDPYEQYF
>NA|many|TRBJ2-1|TRBV3-1
TGTGCCAGCAGCCCCGTTTGGGGGGACAATGAGCAGTTCTTC
CASSPVWGDNEQFF
>NA|few|TRBJ2-3|TRBV11-2
TGTGCCAGCAGCTTATTTTCGGGGGGCGCAGATACGCAGTATTTT
CASSLFSGGADTQYF
>NA|many|TRBJ2-7|TRBV14
TGTGCCAGCAGCCAAGGGCCGAGGAAATACTTC
CASSQGPRKYF
>NA|NA|TRBJ2-3|TRBV2
TGTGCCAGCAGGGGACAAGCTCGCACAGATACGCAGTATTTT
CASRGQARTDTQYF
>NA|few|TRBJ2-3|TRBV27
TGTGCCAGCAGCTCTTCCCAGCCTGGTACGCAGTATTTT
CASSSSQPGTQYF
>NA|NA|TRBJ1-1|TRBV5-4
TGTGCCAGCAGCCTGGGGTGGATGGACACTGAAGCTTTCTTT
CASSLGWMDTEAFF
>NA|NA|TRBJ1-2|TRBV11-2
TGTGCCAGCAGCTTACTGGCAGGCTACTATGGCTACACCTTC
CASSLLAGYYGYTF
>NA|few|TRBJ1-3|TRBV29-1
TGCAGCGTTGGACAGACCGCTGGAAACACCATATATTTT
CSVGQTAGNTIYF
>NA|NA|TRBJ2-7|TRBV12-3/TRBV12-4
TGTGCCAGCAGTTTTATGGAATCCTACGAGCAGTACTTC
CASSFMESYEQYF
>NA|many|TRBJ2-7|TRBV12-3/TRBV12-4
TGTGCCAGCAGTTTAACAGACGGCTACGAGCAGTACTTC
CASSLTDGYEQYF
>NA|few|TRBJ2-1|TRBV4-3
TGCGCCAGCAGCCAGTCTTGGAGCAATGAGCAGTTCTTC
CASSQSWSNEQFF
>NA|few|TRBJ1-2|TRBV5-1
TGCGCCAGCACAATAGGGGATCCGTTATATGGCTACACCTTC
CASTIGDPLYGYTF
>NA|few|TRBJ2-1|TRBV7-8
TGTGCCAGCAGCTTTGGGGCCCCCTACAATGAGCAGTTCTTC
CASSFGAPYNEQFF
>NA|few|TRBJ2-7|TRBV20-1
TGCAGTGCTAGAGTAGGGCGCGAGCAGTACTTC
CSARVGREQYF
>NA|few|TRBJ1-1|TRBV13
TGTGCCAGCAGCCCGCTCCTGACGGCCATGAACACTGAAGCTTTCTTT
CASSPLLTAMNTEAFF
>TRBD2|NA|TRBJ2-3|TRBV10-3
TGTGCCATCAGTGAGCCGACTAGCGGGGATTACACAGATACGCAGTATTTT
CAISEPTSGDYTDTQYF
>NA|many|TRBJ1-4|TRBV27
TGTGCCAGCAGTTCATACTCAGGGGATGAAAAACTGTTTTTT
CASSSYSGDEKLFF
>NA|few|TRBJ2-3|TRBV6-2/TRBV6-3
TGTGCCAGCAGTGTGACAGGCTCAGCGGCTAGCACAGATACGCAGTATTTT
CASSVTGSAASTDTQYF
>TRBD1|few|TRBJ1-1|TRBV4-3
TGCGCCAGCAGCCAAGTCGGGACAGCAGGTGAAGCTTTCTTT
CASSQVGTAGEAFF
>TRBD2|NA|TRBJ2-1|TRBV29-1
TGCAGCGTTTTCGGCCTAGCGGGGGCCCACGACTTCTACAATGAGCAGTTCTTC
CSVFGLAGAHDFYNEQFF
>TRBD1|few|TRBJ1-6|TRBV10-3
TGTGCCATCAGCCGGGACAGTAGGTTAAATTCACCCCTCCACTTT
CAISRDSRLNSPLHF
>NA|many|TRBJ2-3|TRBV6-5
TGTGCCAGCAGTTACTCGGACCTCCAGTCCACAGATACGCAGTATTTT
CASSYSDLQSTDTQYF
>NA|many|TRBJ1-3|TRBV28
TGTGCCAGCAACACCGGGAACTCTGGAAACACCATATATTTT
CASNTGNSGNTIYF
>NA|many|TRBJ2-7|TRBV3-1
TGTGCCAGCAGCCCAAGGACTGTCTCCTACGAGCAGTACTTC
CASSPRTVSYEQYF
>NA|many|TRBJ2-3|TRBV5-1
TGCGCCAGCAGCTTGGCGAGCGGTGGCACAGATACGCAGTATTTT
CASSLASGGTDTQYF
>NA|few|TRBJ1-6|TRBV5-1
TGCGCCAGCAGCTTGACGGAACGTTATTCACCCCTCCACTTT
CASSLTERYSPLHF
>NA|many|TRBJ2-1|TRBV28
TGTGCCAGCAGTTTATCTAGCTGGGTTGAGCAGTTCTTC
CASSLSSWVEQFF
>TRBD1|few|TRBJ1-5|TRBV20-1
TGCAGTGCCACAAGGACAGGGCGGGATCAGCCCCAGCATTTT
CSATRTGRDQPQHF
>NA|few|TRBJ2-3|TRBV3-1
TGTGCCAGCAGGAATGGGGGGCGGAATTGGGATACGCAGTATTTT
CASRNGGRNWDTQYF
>TRBD1|few|TRBJ2-7|TRBV4-3
TGCGCCAGCAGCCAAGGGACAGGGGTTTTCGAGCAGTACTTC
CASSQGTGVFEQYF
>NA|few|TRBJ2-5|TRBV5-1
TGCGCCAGCAGCTTGAGATCTCCCCAAGGGGAGACCCAGTACTTC
CASSLRSPQGETQYF
>NA|NA|TRBJ1-1|TRBV11-1
TGTGCCAGCAGCCTACCGTGGACAGCTCTTTCTATGAACACTGAAGCTTTCTTT
CASSLPWTALSMNTEAFF
>TRBD2|many|TRBJ2-1|TRBV20-1
TGCAGTGCTAGAGACCCTAGCGGGGATTACAATGAGCAGTTCTTC
CSARDPSGDYNEQFF
>TRBD2|NA|TRBJ2-7|TRBV14
TGTGCCAGCAGCCACGCGGGGGGCTACGAGCAGTACTTC
CASSHAGGYEQYF
>TRBD2|NA|TRBJ2-7|TRBV3-1
TGTGCCAGCAGCCGAGGACTAGCGGGGCCCTACGAGCAGTACTTC
CASSRGLAGPYEQYF
>NA|NA|TRBJ1-5|TRBV24-1
TGTGCCACCAGTGGACACAACCCTTACGATCAGCCCCAGCATTTT
CATSGHNPYDQPQHF
>NA|few|TRBJ2-5|TRBV5-1
TGCGCCAGCAGCTTGGATCAGGGTTACTACGAGACCCAGTACTTC
CASSLDQGYYETQYF
>NA|few|TRBJ1-1|TRBV6-5
TGTGCCAGCAGTCCACTTAACAGGGCGAACACTGAAGCTTTCTTT
CASSPLNRANTEAFF
>TRBD2|NA|TRBJ2-1|TRBV2
TGTGCCAGCAGCCTGCGGACTAGTATGGGTGAGCAGTTCTTC
CASSLRTSMGEQFF
>TRBD2|many|TRBJ2-5|TRBV18
TGTGCCAGCTCACCCCGGGAGGGGAGGCCCCAGTACTTC
CASSPREGRPQYF
>NA|NA|TRBJ2-3|TRBV7-9
TGTGCCAGCAGCGTCAGGGAAGGTCCTTTGTTAGATACGCAGTATTTT
CASSVREGPLLDTQYF
>TRBD2|many|TRBJ2-5|TRBV6-2/TRBV6-3
TGTGCCAGCAGTTCTAGCGGGGCCGAGACCCAGTACTTC
CASSSSGAETQYF
>NA|many|TRBJ1-1|TRBV29-1
TGCAGCGTTCGGAGGGTTCTGAACACTGAAGCTTTCTTT
CSVRRVLNTEAFF
>TRBD2|few|TRBJ2-7|TRBV9
TGTGCCAGCAGCGTAGGGACTAGCGGGGAACAGCAGTACTTC
CASSVGTSGEQQYF